Described below is a single T cell receptor (beta chain) sequence and its context. These data are taken from a study of T cell responses to AZD1222 COVID-19 vaccine. Assay used: immunoSEQ multiplex PCR; TCRdb lists only in-frame clones, some missing. This sample has 87,000 or so clones, with 85% to 90% found just once. Germline V gene sequence: CDR1 SGHRS, CDR2 YFSETQ. V dropped 8 bases and J dropped 1; count of bases not matched to a gene: 9. This CDR3 spans 16 amino acids. The sequences come from peripheral blood, collected on day 0 of AZD1222 vaccination. This clonotype was sampled from an adult in good health. The gene calls are TRBV5-1 and TRBJ1-1, with 12 bases lining up with TRBD1. DNA for the CDR3: TGCGCCAGTAAGATGGGACAGGGGGCGAGGAACACTGAAGCTTTCTTT. Amino acids: CASKMGQGARNTEAFF.